Listed here are 6 T cell receptor beta chains from one sample, sequenced in a study of blood T cell repertoires in COVID-19 (dated by TCRdb to about 2020). The library relied on the immunoSEQ multiplex PCR assay. TCRdb took this table from immuneACCESS and kept in-frame rearrangements with V and J called. Such tables lack part of the clones; where checked against another copy, unresolved V genes explain under half of the gap, and the rest is unexplained. This sample has 250,000 to 300,000 clones in its table, and roughly 88% of those were observed once. Just under 1% of the sample is in the top ten clones. Sequenced material: PBMCs or T cells enriched from blood (not recorded which). Receptors originate from a young woman who had recovered from COVID-19.

This clone showed up just once. The chain links TRBV5-1 to TRBJ1-1, with 8 bases that match TRBD1. The CDR3 loop spans 13 amino acids. The J segment lost 7 bases and the V segment lost 5 bases, leaving 7 bases of the junction unmatched. Per germline, CDR1 SGHRS and CDR2 YFSETQ. CDR3 sequence (DNA): TGCGCCAGCAGAGGTCCAGGGGGCGGTGAAGCTTTCTTT. Protein sequence: CASRGPGGGEAFF.

The rearrangement joins TRBV28 to TRBJ2-1; possibly TRBD2 for D (5 bases). V was cut by 5 bases and J by 6 bases, with 17 bases left in between. This CDR3 is 15 amino acids long. Germline loops: CDR1 MDHEN, CDR2 SYDVKM. CDR3 sequence reads: CASSHQAGSANEQFF. The CDR3 DNA follows: TGTGCCAGCAGTCACCAGGCGGGTAGCGCCAATGAGCAGTTCTTC.

This chain's CDR3 is CASVGGRSYEQYF. CDR3 sequence (DNA): TGTGCCAGTGTTGGTGGCAGATCCTACGAGCAGTACTTC. The chain is built from TRBV19 and TRBJ2-7; D is undetermined. The CDR3 is 13 residues long. Trimming shortened V by 8 bases and J by 1 base, and 12 bases separated the two germline ends. Germline CDR1 is LNHDA and CDR2 is SQIVND (reference sequence).

The chain recombines TRBV28 with TRBJ2-3, with 10 bases lining up with TRBD2. Germline V lookup: CDR1 MDHEN, CDR2 SYDVKM. The V and J ends lost 0 bases and 4 bases, in that order; junction bases with no gene match: 7. There are 17 residues in the CDR3. The CDR3 loop is CASSLWPSGSLPDTQYF. The CDR3 DNA follows: TGTGCCAGCAGTTTATGGCCTAGCGGGAGTTTACCAGATACGCAGTATTTT. The complete variable domain, with remaining parts taken from reference TRBV28 and TRBJ2-3, reads DVKVTQSSRYLVKRTGEKVFLECVQDMDHENMFWYRQDPGLGLRLIYFSYDVKMKEKGDIPEGYSVSREKKERFSLILESASTNQTSMYLCASSLWPSGSLPDTQYFGPGTRLTVL.

The chain recombines TRBV7-2 with TRBJ2-3; 8 bases align to TRBD2. The CDR3 consists of 15 residues. Unmatched junction bases numbered 8, after V lost 4 bases and J lost 5 bases. CDR1 is SGHTA, CDR2 FQGNSA, per germline. The DNA for the CDR3 is TGTGCCAGCAGCTCTTGGCGGGAGGAGGAAGATACGCAGTATTTT. Translating gives CASSSWREEEDTQYF.

This chain links TRBV5-1 with TRBJ1-2, with TRBD1 as a possible D gene (5 bases). The ends were cut back, 5 bases at V and 4 bases at J, with 9 bases in the middle. There are 12 residues in the CDR3. CDR1 and CDR2 (germline): SGHRS, YFSETQ. The CDR3 loop reads CASSGDSYGYTF. The CDR3 DNA follows: TGCGCCAGCAGTGGAGACAGCTATGGCTACACCTTC. Using reference TRBV5-1 and TRBJ1-2 for the parts outside the CDR3, the full variable domain is KAGVTQTPRYLIKTRGQQVTLSCSPISGHRSVSWYQQTPGQGLQFLFEYFSETQRNKGNFPGRFSGRQFSNSRSEMNVSTLELGDSALYLCASSGDSYGYTFGSGTRLTVV.